These 8 T cell receptor beta chains were sequenced from one sample in a study of blood T cell repertoires in COVID-19. Assay: immunoSEQ multiplex PCR; the TCRdb copy retains only in-frame clones and omits some. This sample has roughly 250,000 clones, with 75% to 95% found just once. Sequenced material: peripheral blood. These receptors originate from a person under 35 with COVID-19, enrolled during active disease.

The V call is TRBV3-1 (or the pseudogene TRBV3-2), the J call TRBJ2-3; 10 bases match TRBD2. Germline V gene sequence: CDR1 LGHDT, CDR2 YNNKEL (reference sequence). The junction had 14 bases not matched to a gene; V was cut back by 0 bases and J by 5 bases. The CDR3 has 19 residues. CDR3 nucleotides: TGTGCCAGCAGCCAAGAGCCGCCTAGCGGGAGAGAGGGTGGAGATACGCAGTATTTT. Amino acids: CASSQEPPSGREGGDTQYF.

The chain joins TRBV13 to TRBJ2-1; D remains unclear. The CDR3 runs to 14 residues. Germline lookup yields CDR1 PRHDT and CDR2 FYEKMQ (reference sequence). The V and J ends lost 1 base and 9 bases respectively, with 13 bases between them. The CDR3 nucleotides read TGTGCCAGCAGCTTAGATCTAGGCATCCGTGAGCAGTTCTTC. Protein: CASSLDLGIREQFF. The complete variable domain, with remaining parts taken from reference TRBV13 and TRBJ2-1, reads AAGVIQSPRHLIKEKRETATLKCYPIPRHDTVYWYQQGPGQDPQFLISFYEKMQSDKGSIPDRFSAQQFSDYHSELNMSSLELGDSALYFCASSLDLGIREQFFGPGTRLTVL.

The chain has TRBV24-1 and TRBJ1-4; no clear D gene. With 6 bases removed from V and 7 bases from J, the gap between germline ends came to 17 bases. Germline values: CDR1 KGHDR, CDR2 SFDVKD. The CDR3 sequence is 15 residues long. The CDR3 region is CATSSFPQYPEKLFF. The DNA for the CDR3 is TGTGCCACCAGTTCTTTCCCGCAGTACCCTGAAAAACTGTTTTTT.

This clone was seen just once. The rearrangement joins TRBV10-3 to TRBJ2-7, with 9 nucleotides matching TRBD1. The germline V gene encodes CDR1 ENHRY and CDR2 SYGVKD. V trimming: 6 bases; J trimming: 3 bases; junction bases outside the gene matches: 9. The CDR3 has 15 residues. CDR3: CAIRPGQGNDYEQYF. The CDR3 nucleotides read TGTGCCATCAGACCGGGACAGGGTAACGACTACGAGCAGTACTTC.

J is TRBJ2-3 and V is TRBV4-3; no clear D gene. Trimming stripped 1 base from V and 2 bases from J, with 13 bases between. The CDR3 has 16 amino acids. The germline gives CDR1 LGHNA, CDR2 YSLEER. The CDR3 DNA reads as TGCGCCAGCAGCCAAGCAGGTCCTTTGACCACAGATACGCAGTATTTT. Residues: CASSQAGPLTTDTQYF.

This chain connects TRBV3-1 (or the pseudogene TRBV3-2) to TRBJ1-5; unclear D gene. The V end was cut by 4 bases, the J end by 5 bases, with 18 bases between. The germline V gene encodes CDR1 LGHDT and CDR2 YNNKEL (reference sequence). The CDR3 runs to 16 residues. The DNA of the CDR3 is TGTGCCAGCAGCCCCCCCGCACCCGGTTCGGATCAGCCCCAGCATTTT. Amino acid sequence: CASSPPAPGSDQPQHF.

The chain carries TRBV6-4 and TRBJ2-2, with TRBD1 identical over 7 bases. The J segment lost 0 bases and the V segment lost 6 bases, leaving 1 base of the junction unmatched. This CDR3 spans 14 amino acids. In germline, CDR1 is MRHNA, CDR2 SNTAGT. CDR3 in DNA: TGTGCCAGCAGGACAGGGCCGAACACCGGGGAGCTGTTTTTT. This translates into CASRTGPNTGELFF.

The chain recombines TRBV14 with TRBJ2-7; 8 nucleotides line up with TRBD1. This CDR3 is 14 amino acids long. Trimming removed 2 bases from V and 6 bases from J; junction bases left unmatched: 6. Germline loops: CDR1 SGHDN, CDR2 FVKESK. CDR3 region: CASSQRRTGGEQYF. CDR3 in DNA: TGTGCCAGCAGCCAACGGAGAACAGGGGGCGAGCAGTACTTC.